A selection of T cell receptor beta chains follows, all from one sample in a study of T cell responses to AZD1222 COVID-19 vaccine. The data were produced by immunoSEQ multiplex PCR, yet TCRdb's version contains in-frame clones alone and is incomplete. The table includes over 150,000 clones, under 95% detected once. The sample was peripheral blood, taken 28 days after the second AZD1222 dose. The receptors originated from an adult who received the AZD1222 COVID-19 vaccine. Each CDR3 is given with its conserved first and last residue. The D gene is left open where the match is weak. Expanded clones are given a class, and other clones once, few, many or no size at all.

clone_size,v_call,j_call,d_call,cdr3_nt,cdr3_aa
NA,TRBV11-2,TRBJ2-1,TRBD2,TGTGCCAGCAGCTTTGTAGCGGGGGGTCTCTACAATGAGCAGTTCTTC,CASSFVAGGLYNEQFF
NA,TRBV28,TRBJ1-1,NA,TGTGCCAGCAGTTTCCCCGGTGATGAAGCTTTCTTT,CASSFPGDEAFF
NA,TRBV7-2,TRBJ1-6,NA,TGTGCCAGCAGCTTAGTGTCAGGGCCTAATTCACCCCTCCACTTT,CASSLVSGPNSPLHF
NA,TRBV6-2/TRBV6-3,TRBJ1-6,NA,TGTGCCAGCAGTTACAGGCACCGCTCCTATAATTCACCCCTCCACTTT,CASSYRHRSYNSPLHF
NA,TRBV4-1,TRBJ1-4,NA,TGCGCCAGCAGCCAAGCCGGGGGCGAAAAACTGTTTTTT,CASSQAGGEKLFF
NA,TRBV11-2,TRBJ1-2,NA,TGTGCCAGCAGCTTAGAGGGGCATGGCTACACCTTC,CASSLEGHGYTF
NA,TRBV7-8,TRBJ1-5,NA,TGTGCCAGCAGCCCCGACGGATATAGCAATCAGCCCCAGCATTTT,CASSPDGYSNQPQHF
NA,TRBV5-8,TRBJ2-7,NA,TGTGCCACCGGACGAGTCAACCGGTACTTC,CATGRVNRYF
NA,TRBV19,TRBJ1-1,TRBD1,TGTGCCAGTTCTACAGGGGCGAACACTGAAGCTTTCTTT,CASSTGANTEAFF
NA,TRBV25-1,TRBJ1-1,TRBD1,TGTGCTTCGCGGGAGGACAGGGACAGCACTGAAGCTTTCTTT,CASREDRDSTEAFF
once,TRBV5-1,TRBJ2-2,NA,TGCGCCAGCAGCTTTCCCAGGGGTGGGAACGGGGAGCTGTTTTTT,CASSFPRGGNGELFF
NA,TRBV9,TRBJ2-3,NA,TGTGCCAGCAGCGTAGGGAGCTACCCAATCACAGATACGCAGTATTTT,CASSVGSYPITDTQYF
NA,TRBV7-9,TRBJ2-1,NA,TGTGCCAGCAGCTTATCTAAGGGGGGGTGGTCCTACAATGAGCAGTTCTTC,CASSLSKGGWSYNEQFF
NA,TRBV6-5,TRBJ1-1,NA,TGTGCCAACCACAGGTTGAACACTGAAGCTTTCTTT,CANHRLNTEAFF
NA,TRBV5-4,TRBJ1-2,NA,TGTGCCAGCAGCTTGGGGGGATATGGCTACACCTTC,CASSLGGYGYTF
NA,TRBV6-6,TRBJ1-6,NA,TGTGCCAGCAGCTATCCTGGACCCCCCCTCCACTTT,CASSYPGPPLHF
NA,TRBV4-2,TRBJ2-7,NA,TGTGCCAGCAGCCAAGTTTATGGTGGGACTCTTTCCTACGAGCAGTACTTC,CASSQVYGGTLSYEQYF
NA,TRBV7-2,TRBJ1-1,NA,TGTGCCAGCTTCCCTTTTTGGGGGGGCGGGGTGGACACTGAAGCTTTCTTT,CASFPFWGGGVDTEAFF
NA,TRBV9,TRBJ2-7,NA,TGTGCCAGCAGCTCCCGTTGGGAGCCGTACGAGCAGTACTTC,CASSSRWEPYEQYF
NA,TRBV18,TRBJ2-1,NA,TGTGCCAGCTCAGCTTCGACCGAGTCCTACAATGAGCAGTTCTTC,CASSASTESYNEQFF
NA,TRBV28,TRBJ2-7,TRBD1,TGTGCCAGCAGTTACTCCGGGACAGGGGCCCACGAGCAGTACTTC,CASSYSGTGAHEQYF
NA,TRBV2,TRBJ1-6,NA,TGTGCCAGCAGTGAAGGGGTCTCACCCCTCCACTTT,CASSEGVSPLHF
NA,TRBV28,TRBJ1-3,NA,TGTGCCAGCAGTTTTCCCCTCGGAAGGACCTACTCTGGAAACACCATATATTTT,CASSFPLGRTYSGNTIYF
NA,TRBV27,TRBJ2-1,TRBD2,TGTGCCAGCAGTTTTTCTCTAGCGGGGCTAACTAGCTCCTACAATGAGCAGTTCTTC,CASSFSLAGLTSSYNEQFF
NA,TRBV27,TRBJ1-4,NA,TGTGGGCCTGTTGGGGGTACGGGTGAAAAACTGTTTTTT,CGPVGGTGEKLFF
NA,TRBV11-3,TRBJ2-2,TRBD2,TGTGCCAGCAGCCCCGGATTTAAAGCGGGGGGTGTGAACACCGGGGAGCTGTTTTTT,CASSPGFKAGGVNTGELFF
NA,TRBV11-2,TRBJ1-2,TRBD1,TGTGCCAGCAGCTGGGGCGGGACAGGGGGCTATGGCTACACCTTC,CASSWGGTGGYGYTF
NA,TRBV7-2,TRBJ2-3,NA,TGTGCCAGCAGCCGGAACCCTAGGGGGACTAGCACAGATACGCAGTATTTT,CASSRNPRGTSTDTQYF
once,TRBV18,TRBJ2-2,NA,TGTGCCAGCTCACTGCAGGAAACGAACACCGGGGAGCTGTTTTTT,CASSLQETNTGELFF
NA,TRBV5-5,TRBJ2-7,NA,TGTGCCAGCAGCCAGCCAGGTCCCGGGCAGTACGAGCAGTACTTC,CASSQPGPGQYEQYF
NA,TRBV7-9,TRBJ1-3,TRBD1,TGTGCCAGCAGCACCAACTGGGACAGCTCTGGAAACACCATATATTTT,CASSTNWDSSGNTIYF
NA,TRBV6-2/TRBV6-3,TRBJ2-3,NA,TGTGCCAGCAGTTACGGCGGTAGCACAGATACGCAGTATTTT,CASSYGGSTDTQYF
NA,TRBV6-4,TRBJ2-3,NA,TGTGCCAGCAGTGAGTTTGCGACACTTAGCACAGATACGCAGTATTTT,CASSEFATLSTDTQYF
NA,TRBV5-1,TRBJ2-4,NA,TGCGCCAGCAGCTTGGAGCCAGGAAAAAACATTCAGTACTTC,CASSLEPGKNIQYF
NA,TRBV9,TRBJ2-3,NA,TGTGCCAGCAGCGCCGCTACGGCAGATACGCAGTATTTT,CASSAATADTQYF
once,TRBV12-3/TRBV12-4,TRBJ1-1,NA,TGTGCCAGCAGGGCGGGGGGTTACACTGAAGCTTTCTTT,CASRAGGYTEAFF
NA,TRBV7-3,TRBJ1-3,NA,TGTGCCAGCAGTTCCAAACCATCAGGAAACACCATATATTTT,CASSSKPSGNTIYF
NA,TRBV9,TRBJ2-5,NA,TGTGCCAGCAGCGTAGGACTTTCAGAGGGGGAGACCCAGTACTTC,CASSVGLSEGETQYF
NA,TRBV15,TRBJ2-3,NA,TGTGCCACCAGCAGAGACGGGGGGCGAACAGATACGCAGTATTTT,CATSRDGGRTDTQYF
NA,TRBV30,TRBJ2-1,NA,TGTGCCTGGGCCGGGTGGGGCGCCATAGCCTACAATGAGCAGTTCTTC,CAWAGWGAIAYNEQFF
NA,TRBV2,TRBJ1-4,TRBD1,TGTGCCAGCAGTGAGGGACAGGGGGCGGCAAAACTGTTTTTT,CASSEGQGAAKLFF
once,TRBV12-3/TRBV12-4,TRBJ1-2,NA,TGTGCCAGCAGTTCAGGCAGTAACTATGGCTACACCTTC,CASSSGSNYGYTF
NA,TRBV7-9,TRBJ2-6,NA,TGTGCCAGCAGCCGCGGGTCTGGGGCCAACGTCCTGACTTTC,CASSRGSGANVLTF
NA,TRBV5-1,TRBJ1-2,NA,TGCGCCAGCAGCTTTTCGGGGACGGATGGCTACACCTTC,CASSFSGTDGYTF
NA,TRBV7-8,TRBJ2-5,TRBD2,TGTGCCAGCAGCTTTGGGGGAGGGCCTCAGAGTGTAGAGACCCAGTACTTC,CASSFGGGPQSVETQYF
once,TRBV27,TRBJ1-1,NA,TGTGCCAGCAGTCCTCAAGGGGGGCACACTGAAGCTTTCTTT,CASSPQGGHTEAFF
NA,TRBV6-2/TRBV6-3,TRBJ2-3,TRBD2,TGTGCCAGCAGTTACAGACGGGGGGTAGGGACAGATACGCAGTATTTT,CASSYRRGVGTDTQYF
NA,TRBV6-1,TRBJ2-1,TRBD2,TGTGCCAGCAGTGAAACAACTAGCGTCGAGCAGTTCTTC,CASSETTSVEQFF
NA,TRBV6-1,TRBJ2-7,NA,TGTGCCAGCAGTGAATCCACTATTAGGGCCAGGCAGTACTTC,CASSESTIRARQYF
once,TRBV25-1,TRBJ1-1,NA,TGTGCCAGCAGGGGGGCTTCCCCGAACACTGAAGCTTTCTTT,CASRGASPNTEAFF
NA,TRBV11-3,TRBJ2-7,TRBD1,TGTGCCAGCAGCCCGCGGACAGGGGGCTACCCCCTAGGCGAGCAGTACTTC,CASSPRTGGYPLGEQYF